The 31 T cell receptor beta chains below were found in one sample sequenced in a study of blood T cell repertoires in COVID-19. The data were produced by immunoSEQ multiplex PCR, yet TCRdb's version contains in-frame clones alone and is incomplete. This table holds about 90,000 clones, about 75% found once. Sequenced input: peripheral blood. These TCRs come from a woman of 80 years or more with acute or convalescent COVID-19.

V is TRBV3-1 (or the pseudogene TRBV3-2) and J is TRBJ1-2, with 12 bases fitting TRBD1. The CDR3 consists of 15 residues. V was clipped by 4 bases and J by 8 bases; unmatched bases: 8. Per the germline V gene, CDR1 is LGHDT and CDR2 is YNNKEL (reference sequence). CDR3: CASSPRDRGRQGYTF. The CDR3 nucleotides are TGTGCCAGCAGCCCGCGGGACAGGGGGCGTCAGGGCTACACCTTC.

In its sample, this clone was seen a few times. The chain is built from TRBV19 and TRBJ1-6, with 9 positions matching TRBD1. CDR1 and CDR2 from the germline V gene are LNHDA and SQIVND (reference sequence). V shed 9 bases and J 9 bases; nucleotides not matched to a gene: 12. This CDR3 region has 15 residues. The chain's CDR3 is CASNRGQGILSPLHF. CDR3 bases: TGTGCCAGCAACAGGGGACAGGGTATTCTTTCACCCCTCCACTTT.

The J gene is TRBJ2-7, the V gene TRBV21-1; TRBD2 is the table's D call and was not checked against the DNA. TRBV21-1 is designated a pseudogene. This CDR3 comprises 15 residues. The CDR3 DNA reads as TGTGCCAGCAGCAAGTCTAGCGGGAGGAGCTACGAGCAGTACTTC. It translates to CASSKSSGRSYEQYF.

This sequence joins TRBV5-1 and TRBJ2-3; 9 bases map to TRBD2. The ends lost 1 base at V and 2 bases at J; junction bases unmatched: 2. The CDR3 is made up of 15 amino acids. Germline lookup yields CDR1 SGHRS and CDR2 YFSETQ. The CDR3 nucleotides are TGCGCCAGCAGCTTGTCTAGCGGGGCCACAGATACGCAGTATTTT. Residues: CASSLSSGATDTQYF.

The gene calls are TRBV11-3 and TRBJ2-2, with D perhaps matching TRBD1 (5 bases). The CDR3 covers 14 residues. V shed 2 bases and J shed 6 bases, with 10 bases lying between them. Germline CDR1 SGHNT, CDR2 YENEEA. CDR3 nucleotides: TGTGCCAGCAGCTTATGGGAAGGGGCCGGGGAGCTGTTTTTT. Its translation is CASSLWEGAGELFF.

The chain carries TRBV19 and TRBJ2-1; 7 bases match TRBD2. This CDR3 comprises 14 residues. Losses at the gene ends were 5 bases for V and 8 bases for J; bases not matched to a gene: 9. Germline V gives CDR1 LNHDA, CDR2 SQIVND (reference sequence). The CDR3 nucleotides are TGTGCCAGTAGTCGGGGCGGGAGCAGCGATGAGCAGTTCTTC. Encoded protein: CASSRGGSSDEQFF.

The sample holds one count of this clone. The V gene is TRBV19, the J gene TRBJ2-5, with D hard to call. With 5 bases removed from V and 5 bases from J, the gap between germline ends came to 9 bases. CDR3 size: 12 residues. The germline CDR1 and CDR2 sequences are LNHDA and SQIVND (reference sequence). The DNA for the CDR3 is TGTGCCAGTAGTTCCTACGGGGAGACCCAGTACTTC. Translation: CASSSYGETQYF. Looking up the rest from reference TRBV19 and TRBJ2-5 gives the full variable domain: DGGITQSPKYLFRKEGQNVTLSCEQNLNHDAMYWYRQDPGQGLRLIYYSQIVNDFQKGDIAEGYSVSREKKESFPLTVTSAQKNPTAFYLCASSSYGETQYFGPGTRLLVL.

CDR3 DNA: TGTGCCAGCAGCTTGGCGGGGACAGGGGCCTATGAGCAGTTCTTC. This translates into CASSLAGTGAYEQFF. The gene calls are TRBV5-4 and TRBJ2-1, with 10 bases fitting TRBD1. The germline V gene has CDR1 SGHNT and CDR2 YYREEE (reference sequence). This CDR3 region has 15 residues. The trim removed 0 bases at V and 8 bases at J, leaving 5 bases unmatched. The full variable domain, completed using reference TRBV5-4 and TRBJ2-1, is ETGVTQSPTHLIKTRGQQVTLRCSSQSGHNTVSWYQQALGQGPQFIFQYYREEENGRGNFPPRFSGLQFPNYSSELNVNALELDDSALYLCASSLAGTGAYEQFFGPGTRLTVL.

This clone has only one observation. The V call is TRBV7-9, the J call TRBJ1-5; D unresolved. This CDR3 comprises 15 residues. In germline, CDR1 is SEHNR, CDR2 FQNEAQ (reference sequence). V was trimmed by 5 bases and J by 4 bases, leaving 15 bases between them. CDR3 sequence reads: CASSPGDSTNQPQHF. In nucleotides, the CDR3 is TGTGCCAGCAGCCCCGGTGATTCGACTAATCAGCCCCAGCATTTT.

The table lists this clone with a count of one. The V and J genes are TRBV5-1 and TRBJ2-2; 10 bases fit TRBD2. Germline trimming cut 4 bases from V and 2 bases from J; bases unmatched to any gene: 8. Germline assignment: CDR1 SGHRS and CDR2 YFSETQ. The CDR3 is 17 amino acids. CDR3: CASSTGSSGGNTGELFF. CDR3 nucleotide sequence: TGCGCCAGCAGCACTGGCTCTAGCGGGGGAAACACCGGGGAGCTGTTTTTT.

This chain links TRBV4-3 with TRBJ2-5; TRBD2 matches at 14 bases. The CDR3 spans 15 residues. Per germline, CDR1 LGHNA and CDR2 YSLEER. Trimming at V came to 4 bases and at J to 4 bases, leaving 2 bases not matched to a gene. CDR3 in amino acids: CASSLGLAGGETQYF. In nucleotides, the CDR3 is TGCGCCAGCAGCCTCGGACTAGCGGGAGGAGAGACCCAGTACTTC.

The genes are TRBV10-3 and TRBJ2-3; a possible D gene is TRBD2 (6 bases). CDR1 and CDR2 (germline): ENHRY, SYGVKD. The germline V and J ends were trimmed by 8 bases and 2 bases, with 17 bases remaining between them. CDR3 length: 15 residues. Written as DNA, the CDR3 is TGTGCCATCGGGGGACTCGGGGGAGACACAGATACGCAGTATTTT. Amino acid sequence: CAIGGLGGDTDTQYF.

This chain joins TRBV6-2 or TRBV6-3 and TRBJ2-3; 10 positions agree with TRBD2. V was pared by 0 bases and J by 0 bases, with 0 bases of the junction left unmatched. Germline CDR1 and CDR2: MNHEY and SVGEGT. CDR3 length equals 16 residues. The CDR3 bases are TGTGCCAGCAGTTACTCGACTAGCGGGAGCACAGATACGCAGTATTTT. Amino acids: CASSYSTSGSTDTQYF.

The chain couples TRBV6-1 to TRBJ1-2; D possibly corresponds to TRBD1 (5 bases). CDR1 is MNHNS, CDR2 SASEGT, per germline. CDR3 size: 15 residues. Trimming left V 2 bases short and J 8 bases short, with 18 bases between. DNA of the CDR3: TGTGCCAGCAGTGAAACCACAGGAAGGGAAAAGGGCTACACCTTC. Its protein product is CASSETTGREKGYTF.

The rearrangement joins TRBV7-9 to TRBJ2-1; D may be TRBD2 (6 bases). CDR1 is SEHNR, CDR2 FQNEAQ, per germline (reference sequence). The ends were cut back, 4 bases at V and 9 bases at J, with 13 bases in the middle. The CDR3 runs 13 residues. CDR3 nucleotides: TGTGCCAGCAGCTCCTCTTTCGGGGGTGAGCAGTTCTTC. This translates into CASSSSFGGEQFF.

The chain recombines TRBV19 with TRBJ1-4; D perhaps matches TRBD1 (5 bases). V lost 4 bases and J 5 bases, leaving 14 bases between the germline ends. The CDR3 is made up of 15 amino acids. Per germline, CDR1 LNHDA and CDR2 SQIVND (reference sequence). Written as DNA, the CDR3 is TGTGCCAGTAGTAGCGCAGACAGTTCGAATGAAAAACTGTTTTTT. Translation: CASSSADSSNEKLFF.

Here the CDR3 DNA reads TGTGCCAGCAGCAACGTAGGAGGGGGCGAGACCCAGTACTTC. It is translated as CASSNVGGGETQYF. The gene calls are TRBV7-2 and TRBJ2-5; perhaps TRBD1 as D (7 bases). V lost 5 bases to trimming and J lost 5 bases, with 15 bases between them. Germline V gene lookup returns CDR1 SGHTA and CDR2 FQGNSA. This CDR3 is 14 amino acids long.

This clone turned up a few times. This chain links TRBV12-3 or TRBV12-4 with TRBJ1-4; no firm D call. Deletions cut 4 bases from V and 5 bases from J, with 8 bases between. There are 13 residues in the CDR3. The CDR3, as DNA: TGTGCCAGCAGTTGGGCCCGGAATGAAAAACTGTTTTTT. Its protein is CASSWARNEKLFF.

The chain uses TRBV4-3 and TRBJ2-5; maybe TRBD1 (7 bases). This CDR3 is 16 amino acids long. Germline CDR1 and CDR2: LGHNA and YSLEER. V lost 3 bases, J lost 3 bases, and 17 bases lay in between. The CDR3 nucleotides read TGCGCCAGCAGCCACCCCCCGGGCAGGGGGGAAGAGACCCAGTACTTC. Translated: CASSHPPGRGEETQYF.

The J gene is TRBJ1-1, the V gene TRBV11-3; 9 bases agree with TRBD1. Losses at the gene ends were 1 base for V and 4 bases for J; bases not matched to a gene: 7. CDR3 size: 16 residues. Germline V gene lookup returns CDR1 SGHNT and CDR2 YENEEA. The CDR3 protein is CASSLGVTGGLTEAFF. DNA for the CDR3: TGTGCCAGCAGCTTAGGCGTCACAGGGGGCCTCACTGAAGCTTTCTTT.

The chain carries TRBV6-5 and TRBJ1-5; perhaps TRBD1 as D (6 bases). The CDR3 spans 15 residues. Germline CDR1 MNHEY, CDR2 SVGAGI. V lost 6 bases, J lost 6 bases, and 18 bases lay in between. The CDR3: CASSKGVLGGQPQHF. The CDR3 nucleotides read TGTGCCAGCAGCAAAGGGGTGTTAGGGGGTCAGCCCCAGCATTTT.

This chain connects TRBV4-3 to TRBJ2-2; D may be TRBD1 (6 bases). This CDR3 contains 17 residues. Trimming removed 0 bases at V and 6 bases at J, with 17 bases between. Germline-derived CDR1 and CDR2 are LGHNA and YSLEER. The CDR3 is CASSQEAGTLNPGELFF. Here the CDR3 DNA reads TGCGCCAGCAGCCAAGAAGCTGGGACACTTAATCCCGGGGAGCTGTTTTTT.

V is TRBV6-2 or TRBV6-3 and J is TRBJ2-7; a possible D gene is TRBD2 (7 bases). Germline V CDR1 and CDR2: MNHEY, SVGEGT. This CDR3 is built from 15 residues. Trimming removed 2 bases from V and 2 bases from J, with 13 bases in between. The CDR3 sequence is CASSYGGAITYEQYF. The CDR3 DNA sequence: TGTGCCAGCAGTTACGGGGGGGCCATTACCTACGAGCAGTACTTC.

The V gene is TRBV30, the J gene TRBJ1-2; no firm D call. Trimming removed 2 bases from V and 7 bases from J, with 17 bases in between. Germline CDR1 GTSNPN, CDR2 SVGIG (reference sequence). The CDR3 sequence is 14 residues long. The CDR3 DNA sequence: TGTGCCTGGAGTCCCAGGACGGGGATCGCTGGCTACACCTTC. Its translation: CAWSPRTGIAGYTF.

Comments on this clone: The sample holds other DNA sequences that translate to the same CDR3. The rearrangement links TRBV19 to TRBJ1-2, with D perhaps TRBD1 (6 bases). The germline CDR1 and CDR2 sequences are LNHDA and SQIVND (reference sequence). The CDR3 contains 13 residues. V dropped 2 bases and J dropped 2 bases, with 6 bases sitting between them. The CDR3 nucleotides are TGTGCCAGTAGTATACAGGGGAACTATGGCTACACCTTC. This encodes CASSIQGNYGYTF.

The chain combines TRBV6-2 or TRBV6-3 with TRBJ2-1; D call uncertain. This CDR3 comprises 14 residues. Trimming removed 5 bases at V and 0 bases at J, with 8 bases between. CDR1 is MNHEY and CDR2 is SVGEGT in the germline V gene. The CDR3 coding sequence is TGTGCCAGCAGTACCGGCGGCTCCTACAATGAGCAGTTCTTC. Translating gives CASSTGGSYNEQFF.

The rearrangement joins TRBV7-8 to TRBJ1-1; TRBD1 aligns across 10 bases. The trim removed 0 bases at V and 2 bases at J, leaving 3 bases unmatched. CDR1 and CDR2 from the germline V gene are SGHVS and FQNEAQ. This CDR3 contains 16 residues. In DNA form, the CDR3 reads TGTGCCAGCAGCTTAGCTGACAGGGGGCTTAACACTGAAGCTTTCTTT. Encoded protein: CASSLADRGLNTEAFF.

This clone was detected only a few times. The V call is TRBV11-3, the J call TRBJ2-3; 11 bases are shared with TRBD2. The germline V gene has CDR1 SGHNT and CDR2 YENEEA. The CDR3 runs to 16 residues. V dropped 4 bases and J dropped 6; count of bases not matched to a gene: 9. CDR3: CASSSRLAGSSDTQYF. The CDR3 coding sequence is TGTGCCAGCAGCTCCCGACTAGCGGGGAGTTCTGATACGCAGTATTTT.

The chain has TRBV5-1 and TRBJ2-7; D perhaps matches TRBD1 (6 bases). Per germline, CDR1 SGHRS and CDR2 YFSETQ. The V end was cut by 5 bases, the J end by 3 bases, with 15 bases between. CDR3 length equals 14 residues. CDR3 nucleotide sequence: TGCGCCAGCAGACTCGGGACACAGAACTACGAGCAGTACTTC. This translates into CASRLGTQNYEQYF. The variable domain in full, completed from reference TRBV5-1 and TRBJ2-7, reads KAGVTQTPRYLIKTRGQQVTLSCSPISGHRSVSWYQQTPGQGLQFLFEYFSETQRNKGNFPGRFSGRQFSNSRSEMNVSTLELGDSALYLCASRLGTQNYEQYFGPGTRLTVT.

The rearrangement links TRBV27 to TRBJ2-1, with 11 bases lining up with TRBD2. Germline V lookup: CDR1 MNHEY, CDR2 SMNVEV (reference sequence). The CDR3 covers 16 residues. The junction had 9 bases not matched to a gene; V was cut back by 6 bases and J by 5 bases. CDR3 nucleotides: TGTGCCAGCAGGATAGGGACTAGCGGTGGCCACAATGAGCAGTTCTTC. It yields the protein CASRIGTSGGHNEQFF.

This chain links TRBV28 with TRBJ1-1, with D maybe TRBD1 (5 bases). CDR3 length: 13 amino acids. With 3 bases removed from V and 3 bases from J, the gap between germline ends came to 8 bases. CDR1 and CDR2 (germline): MDHEN, SYDVKM. The CDR3 nucleotides are TGTGCCAGCAGTTTGGGGGGAGACACTGAAGCTTTCTTT. It codes for CASSLGGDTEAFF.